This is a list of T cell receptor beta chains from one sample in a study of blood T cell repertoires in COVID-19. TCRdb keeps only in-frame clones here, not all; method: immunoSEQ multiplex PCR. The sample lists about 130,000 clones, approximately 80% occurring once. The specimen sequenced was peripheral blood. The receptors stem from a woman aged 80 or over with acute or convalescent COVID-19. CDR3s include the opening cysteine and the closing phenylalanine or tryptophan. D genes are given only for firm matches. Some rows mark clone size as missing; the rest say once, few, many or name a class of expanded clone.

V	J	size	D	DNA	CDR3
TRBV19	TRBJ2-7	.	TRBD2	TGTGCCAGTAGGCGGGCTAGCGGGTACGAGCAGTACTTC	CASRRASGYEQYF
TRBV4-3	TRBJ1-2	.	.	TGCGCCAGCAGCCAAGGAGGGGGCTATGGCTACACCTTC	CASSQGGGYGYTF
TRBV9	TRBJ1-1	once	TRBD1	TGTGCCAGCAGCGTAGGGGGTGGACAGGGTCTTGCTGAAGCTTTCTTT	CASSVGGGQGLAEAFF
TRBV4-1	TRBJ2-5	.	.	TGCGCCAGCAGCCCCTCAGGGCAGGCCCAAGAGACCCAGTACTTC	CASSPSGQAQETQYF
TRBV19	TRBJ2-2	.	TRBD2	TGTGCCAGTAGTATTGCGGCTAGCGGAACCGGGGAGCTGTTTTTT	CASSIAASGTGELFF
TRBV27	TRBJ2-7	.	TRBD2	TGTGCCAGCAGTTTAGGGGGACTAGCGGATTACGAGCAGTACTTC	CASSLGGLADYEQYF
TRBV18	TRBJ1-3	.	.	TGTGCCAGCTCACCTCAGGGAAACACCATATATTTT	CASSPQGNTIYF
TRBV19	TRBJ2-3	.	TRBD1	TGTGCCAGTAGTATCGGGACAGGGGGTGACACGCAGTATTTT	CASSIGTGGDTQYF
TRBV19	TRBJ2-3	few	TRBD2	TGTGCCAGTAGTATAAGCGGGGGCACAGATACGCAGTATTTT	CASSISGGTDTQYF
TRBV27	TRBJ2-3	.	.	TGTGCCAGCAACCCTTCGTGGGGGCCGGGCACAGATACGCAGTATTTT	CASNPSWGPGTDTQYF